This TCR beta chain was documented in a study of cytomegalovirus exposure and HLA in healthy donors (TCRdb year 2017). For the study in its entirety: In an earlier analysis of some 610 of the donors, less than 350 Gb of sequence data and some 100 million unique TCR beta sequences from 150 million to 200 million T cells were reported. A later genetic analysis used genome-wide SNP genotypes for about 65% of the roughly 670 donors, treating that subset as a discovery cohort. Every discovery cohort repertoire had been produced on one sequencing platform. An earlier analysis of 587 of the donors applied high-throughput TCR beta sequencing to assess whether each TCR beta V gene segment acted as functional or pseudogenic. The study combined high-throughput TCR immunosequencing, statistical association of individual TCRs with disease status, and machine learning to predict cytomegalovirus infection status. Roughly 300 gigabases of sequencing data and 70 million to 95 million unique TCR sequences made up an early release that covered several hundred HLA-typed donors. Rather than drawing on any new phenotypic data, the later analysis identified candidate immune exposures from TCR beta sequences and the way those sequences occurred across donors. To study patterns of TCR occurrence, a later analysis re-analyzed previously published TCR beta repertoires from 600 to 750 donors and added high-resolution HLA genotyping. HLA typing covered class I and class II loci at four-digit resolution. The aim of the study was to test whether cataloging public T cell receptors could identify signatures of past pathogen exposure. Using immunosequencing, the study profiled T cell repertoires from about 610 subjects and related those repertoires to cytomegalovirus serostatus. Among under 450 genotyped donors of the cohort, an average of roughly 240,000 unique TCR beta nucleotide sequences were sequenced per donor, roughly 20% of them non-productive. Four to six DR-DQ haplotypes were handled as single units for association and clustering because linkage in the cohort was strong. Typing coverage differed by locus: A, B, C, DRB1 and DQB1 were typed in roughly 620-630 donors, DQA1 in 522, DPA1 in 600 to 610, and DPB1 in 450 to 480. In addition to the first cohort of 666 subjects, a separate validation cohort of approximately 130 different subjects was used. Donor age, sex, ethnicity and CMV serostatus were compiled together with the repertoire data. Among the roughly 380 genotyped donors, approximately 77% belonged to the genetic ancestry cluster associated with self-reported Caucasian donors. Study-level results and caveats: Compared with the roughly 670-donor mean, donors in an Asian-associated ancestry cluster had fewer N-insertions in productive TCRs, according to a later genetic analysis. Roughly uniform sequencing depth across donors was assumed in presence/absence analyses, although this assumption may not hold. A later analysis associated 16,951 TCR beta sequences with specific HLA alleles at a false discovery rate of 0.05. In this cohort, only TCR beta chains were sequenced, and detectable features were limited by the absence of alpha or paired-chain data. Some IMGT-functional V segments, including TRBV6-2 and TRBV6-3, could not be distinguished by the 87-base-pair reads and were therefore excluded. According to a later analysis, most CMV-associated TCR beta chains appeared to be HLA-restricted, and the HLA associations seemed to be driven largely by CMV exposure. When HLA alleles, especially DR and DQ, strongly co-occurred, attributing TCR associations to individual alleles was difficult. In a later analysis, several top co-occurrence clusters were reported to appear linked to parvovirus B19, influenza, CMV and Epstein-Barr virus. In a later genetic analysis, a missense DCLRE1C variant was associated with V-gene and J-gene trimming of TCR beta chains, and the association was replicated in an independent cohort. The sequencing pipeline was judged likely to have produced a cluster of highly shared sequence variants as a technical artifact. Most TCR sequences were observed very rarely across donors, whereas some public TCRs were present in many individuals. Immune exposure information for the cohort was limited to CMV serostatus. In the study, approximately 150 TCR beta chains were listed as associated with cytomegalovirus. Correlated functional status among segregating V segments might be attributable to linkage disequilibrium, but an unknown experimental factor could not be ruled out. The authors suggested that the approach could potentially be extended to other disease states and immunological phenotypes. Compared with equally common non-associated chains, HLA-associated TCR beta chains in a later analysis were more clonally expanded and had lower generation probabilities. In an earlier analysis of about 550 of the donors, most TCR beta V segments were observed in productive rearrangements about 87% or about 30% of the time, broadly matching IMGT annotations. Fewer than 20 rarely observed V segments, including chromosome 9 orphons, were excluded from the earlier analysis of a few hundred of the donors because counts were too low. A further reported finding was that TCR beta sequences accurately predicted the HLA-A and HLA-B alleles for most subjects in the first cohort. HLA typing was unavailable for some donors at each locus, so association tests used only the typed subset. In both the original and validation cohorts, the classifier was reported to diagnose cytomegalovirus status with high specificity and sensitivity. A later analysis found that TCR association rates varied across HLA loci, with DRB1 alleles showing the most associated TCRs and HLA-C alleles the fewest. In vitro tests confirmed that three of the cytomegalovirus-associated TCR beta chains recognize cytomegalovirus antigens.

The germline V gene supplies CDR1 MDHEN and CDR2 SYDVKM. The CDR3 holds 14 amino acids from the cysteine to the phenylalanine. The entry retains the CDR3 DNA only, 42 bases that are in frame from base 1. V lost 6 bases and J lost 4 bases; the stretch between them is 13 bases long. The cohort comprised several hundred healthy bone marrow donors. At the time of sampling, every cohort member was nominally healthy, though immune exposures that went unrecorded were likely present. The donor was CMV seronegative and was included in the group of a few hundred seronegative cohort members. A peripheral blood sample was collected from each donor, and TCR beta sequencing was performed on peripheral blood mononuclear cells. Genomic DNA was extracted from the blood cell samples with the Qiagen DNeasy Blood Extraction Kit. Concerning this clone itself: Its antigen remains undetermined. Base qualities are not at hand, and no much larger clone is one base apart.

The library was prepared using the immunoSEQ multiplex PCR assay. For the multiplex PCR, a mixture combining 60 forward primers for TCR Vbeta segments and 13 reverse primers for TCR Jbeta segments was used. A multiplex PCR assay on genomic DNA amplified the CDR3 region of rearranged TCR beta genes. On the Illumina HiSeq System, the amplified TCR beta libraries were sequenced as 87-base-pair reads. In the source study's methods: A later analysis tallied 75 million to 85 million unique TCR beta chains across the 700 or so repertoires, and 10 million to 11 million of those chains were shared by two or more donors. To remove PCR and sequencing errors, raw reads were error-corrected and collapsed into unique sequences using a nearest-neighbor algorithm that merged closely related sequences. V, D and J gene segments were assigned by aligning CDR3 sequences to IMGT reference sequences. Each retained sequence needed at least a six-nucleotide match to both a V gene segment and a J gene segment. Rearrangements were called productive when the CDR3 lacked stop codons and stayed in frame with V and J; all others were non-productive. Following IMGT convention, CDR3 was defined as the stretch from the second conserved V-encoded cysteine to the conserved J-encoded phenylalanine. The earlier analysis of fewer than 700 of the donors excluded sequences that lacked an unambiguous match to a single V gene segment. In an earlier analysis of some 590 of the donors, V segments were called functional above 56.7% productive rearrangements and were called segregating when the between-donor standard deviation exceeded 5%. A statistical classification framework was built to diagnose cytomegalovirus status from the catalog of TCR beta chain sequences. In a later analysis, V and J genes were assigned by comparing TCR nucleotide sequences against IMGT/GENE-DB human TR gene sequences. The TCRdist pipeline was used in a later analysis to assign CDR3 sequences and most-parsimonious VDJ recombination scenarios. A later analysis defined each TCR beta chain by its CDR3 amino acid sequence plus V-gene family, and excluded reads lacking a unique V-gene family. In a later analysis, 450 to 600 highly shared, low-generation-probability nucleotide sequences were removed to address suspected cross-contamination and a sequencing artifact. In a later analysis, a clonal expansion index was calculated for each public chain from normalized within-repertoire ranks of inferred template counts. Generation probabilities in a later analysis came from a VDJ recombination model fitted to out-of-frame rearrangements, and those results were checked against IGoR. In a later analysis, hypergeometric tests were used to score TCR-TCR, TCR-HLA and TCR-CMV co-occurrence, with a repertoire-size bias correction applied to TCR pairs. In a later analysis, false discovery rates were estimated by permuting HLA or CMV assignments 20 times. In a later analysis, co-occurring TCRs were grouped using DBSCAN, and TCRdist sequence similarity was added for clustering within HLA-allele-positive subsets. Repertoires with fewer than 30,000 or more than 120,000 public chains were left out of co-occurrence clustering, as were a handful of repertoires with anomalous nucleotide sharing. The clones in this table, taken by TCRdb from immuneACCESS, are in-frame only. Not every clone is retained; where verified, under half of the shortfall comes from an unresolved V gene, and the cause of the rest is unknown. V and J calls and clone size are copied from that table; D and trimming were computed from the DNA. Present in this sample are roughly 120,000 clones, over 15% of which were seen just once. The top ten clonotypes cover 1.5% to 2% of the sample.

Sequenced material: PBMCs. The TCR sequence derives from a woman between 18 and 29 years old in good health and CMV-seronegative. The sequence joins TRBV28 to TRBJ2-4; a confident D gene designation cannot be given. The DNA sequence is given as TGTGCCAGCAGCCCCGGAGCGATTAAAAACATTCAGTACTTC. This gives the protein CASSPGAIKNIQYF.